This T cell receptor beta chain stems from a study of shared clonotypes between healthy human individuals. The germline V and J ends were trimmed by 7 bases and 8 bases, with 9 bases remaining between them. CDR1 and CDR2 (germline): DFQATT, SNEGSKA (reference sequence). This CDR3 has 10 amino acids. Terminally differentiated effector memory CD45RA+ cells were excluded by CCR7 positive selection of CD45RO-negative cells. Using immunoSEQ multiplex PCR, the repertoire was profiled, and TCRdb retains in-frame clones only, with some absent. The repertoire consists of roughly 600,000 clones, with more than 95% occurring once and the leading ten covering 0.25% to 0.35%.

The sample comprised naive CD8+ T cells sorted from blood. This receptor was taken from a man aged 30-40 years in good health. The genes are TRBV20-1 and TRBJ2-1; D remains ambiguous. The CDR3 bases are TGCAGTGAACAGAATGATGAGCAGTTCTTC. Its protein is CSEQNDEQFF.